This TCR beta chain was sequenced during a study of blood T cells in healthy people across ages. Study-wide results and limits: Naive T cell percentage showed a strong correlation with TCR beta diversity.

Note on this clonotype: No antigen is known for it.

A second PCR, run for about 7 to 11 cycles, used a sample-barcoded 5' primer plus a J-beta primer mix. TCRdb called the 5' RACE reads again in MiXCR, with one record for every CDR3 protein. The data hold roughly 900,000 distinct CDR3 sequences, with approximately 49% observed a single time. Germline values: CDR1 SQVTM, CDR2 ANQGSEA. The CDR3 is made up of 14 amino acids. Trimming took off 0 bases at V and 0 bases at J, with 6 bases between the two ends. The chain combines TRBV29-1 with TRBJ1-5; D is unclear. The TCR was taken from a man aged 25-45 years in good health. The sample taken for sequencing was blood. The CDR3 loop reads CSVEDAGSNQPQHF. CDR3 nucleotide sequence: TGCAGCGTTGAAGATGCAGGTAGCAATCAGCCCCAGCATTTT.